The clone carrying this TCR beta chain was picked up a small number of times. This specimen belongs to a study of blood T cell repertoires in COVID-19. Original processing methods: Estimation of nucleated cell counts was performed using reference gene primer amplification. Sequencing used immunoSEQ multiplex PCR; TCRdb keeps in-frame clones, though not all of them. V, J and clone size are those of that table, while D and trimming were read from the DNA. This sample has 180,000 or so clones; 84% occur once, and the top ten carry about 15%. The clonotype originates from a woman aged 70 to 79 with COVID-19, enrolled during active disease. Material for sequencing was peripheral blood.

CDR3 sequence: CASNDRNSGNTIYF. As DNA, the CDR3 is TGTGCCAGTAACGACAGAAACTCTGGAAACACCATATATTTT. The chain carries TRBV19 and TRBJ1-3, with D possibly TRBD1 on 5 matching bases. The V end lost 7 bases, the J end lost 0 bases, and 10 bases lay between the germline ends. Germline loops: CDR1 LNHDA, CDR2 SQIVND (reference sequence). This CDR3 contains 14 residues.